This TCR beta chain is from a study of blood T cell repertoires in COVID-19. Across the study: The study drew acute and convalescent COVID-19 samples from the United States, Italy and Spain. T cells, B-cell-depleted T cells, or PBMCs provided the cDNA or gDNA that served as material.

In the study's own analysis: It was from reference gene primer amplification that nucleated cell counts were estimated. Only in-frame clones appear in the TCRdb table, and some are missing; sequencing was by immunoSEQ multiplex PCR. V, J and clone size were drawn from that table, and D and trimming were deduced from the DNA. The sample has over 150,000 clones; about four fifths are singletons. This CDR3 is 16 amino acids long. The germline V gene encodes CDR1 MNHNS and CDR2 SASEGT. V dropped 2 bases and J dropped 4; count of bases not matched to a gene: 3. The source is a woman aged 55 to 70 with acute or convalescent COVID-19. The genes are TRBV6-1 and TRBJ2-1, with 12 bases lining up with TRBD2. Sequenced sample: peripheral blood. CDR3 loop: CASSEPGLAGYNEQFF. The CDR3 nucleotides read TGTGCCAGCAGTGAACCAGGACTAGCGGGGTACAATGAGCAGTTCTTC.